This section outlines one TCR beta chain sequence together with its context. The antigen remains unidentified. These data come from a study of T-cell memory formation after mild COVID-19. Whole-study context: For the most part, TCR clusters were specific to one donor. General study points: A second wave expanding day 15 to 37 was CD4+-biased; contracting clones were balanced. Pre-infection memory carried some responding clones, suggesting that cross-reactive memory joined.

This CDR3 has 17 amino acids. Per germline, CDR1 MNHEY and CDR2 SMNVEV (reference sequence). Trimming pared 6 bases from V and 2 bases from J, leaving 23 bases between. MiXCR, applied by TCRdb to the 5' RACE reads, yields one record per CDR3 protein. The sample has 300,000 to 350,000 distinct CDR3 sequences, 13% seen once. The TCR comes from a man aged 18 to 29 who had mild COVID-19 (a few samples of this study predate the infection). Cell type and time point are not known. The gene calls are TRBV27 and TRBJ2-7; the D gene is possibly TRBD2 (6 bases). Sample: PBMCs or a T cell subset sorted from them (not recorded which). The CDR3 protein is CASRLRRVRDSAYEQYF. The CDR3, as DNA: TGTGCCAGCAGACTAAGGCGCGTCAGGGACTCCGCCTACGAGCAGTACTTC.